This entry lists 22 T cell receptor beta chains sequenced from one sample in a study of OX40 agonist ivuxolimab in advanced cancers. Assay: immunoSEQ multiplex PCR; the TCRdb copy retains only in-frame clones and omits some. In the table there are about 86,000 clones, approximately 88% of which are singletons. The sequencing here drew on CD4+ or CD8+ T cells sorted from blood, taken in a trial of the OX40 agonist ivuxolimab. The receptor set was obtained from an adult with an advanced solid tumor such as melanoma, head and neck, liver or kidney cancer.

The V gene is TRBV11-2, the J gene TRBJ2-4, with TRBD1 matching 8 bases. Per the germline V gene, CDR1 is SGHAT and CDR2 is FQNNGV. The J segment lost 5 bases and the V segment lost 2 bases, leaving 2 bases of the junction unmatched. The length of the CDR3 is 14 residues. The DNA for the CDR3 is TGTGCCAGCAGCTTATCAGGGGGCGAAAACATTCAGTACTTC. Residues: CASSLSGGENIQYF.

The chain employs TRBV6-5 and TRBJ2-2; TRBD1 is a possible D gene (6 bases). CDR1 MNHEY and CDR2 SVGAGI come from the germline V gene. There are 14 residues in the CDR3. V lost 7 bases and J 1 base, leaving 10 bases between the germline ends. The CDR3 sequence: CASNLGGNTGELFF. The CDR3 DNA is TGTGCCAGCAATCTAGGGGGGAACACCGGGGAGCTGTTTTTT.

The gene calls are TRBV5-4 and TRBJ1-2; 10 positions agree with TRBD1. The junction had 2 bases not matched to a gene; V was cut back by 4 bases and J by 2 bases. The germline gives CDR1 SGHNT, CDR2 YYREEE (reference sequence). The CDR3 has 14 residues. For the CDR3, the DNA is TGTGCCAGCAGCACGGGACAGGGGAACTATGGCTACACCTTC. Encoded protein: CASSTGQGNYGYTF.

The chain employs TRBV14 and TRBJ2-3, with D perhaps matching TRBD1 (6 bases). V lost 2 bases, J lost 1 base, and 10 bases lay in between. The CDR3 runs 15 residues. The V gene's germline CDR1 is SGHDN and CDR2 FVKESK. CDR3 sequence (DNA): TGTGCCAGCAGCCAATACAGGGACGGCACAGATACGCAGTATTTT. Its protein product is CASSQYRDGTDTQYF.

The chain joins TRBV27 to TRBJ2-3; 10 nucleotides match TRBD1. Germline trimming cut 6 bases from V and 0 bases from J; bases unmatched to any gene: 6. CDR3 size: 16 residues. Looked up from germline, CDR1 is MNHEY and CDR2 is SMNVEV (reference sequence). CDR3 protein: CASSSGTGASTDTQYF. The CDR3, as DNA: TGTGCCAGCAGCTCCGGGACAGGGGCGAGCACAGATACGCAGTATTTT.

The chain uses TRBV5-5 and TRBJ2-2; 13 bases fit TRBD2. Germline V gives CDR1 SGHKS, CDR2 YYEKEE (reference sequence). The CDR3 contains 16 residues. V shed 5 bases and J 3 bases; nucleotides not matched to a gene: 4. In DNA form, the CDR3 reads TGTGCCAGCAGTCGGACTAGCGGGAGACACACCGGGGAGCTGTTTTTT. Encoded protein: CASSRTSGRHTGELFF. Complete variable domain (other parts from reference TRBV5-5 and TRBJ2-2): DAGVTQSPTHLIKTRGQQVTLRCSPISGHKSVSWYQQVLGQGPQFIFQYYEKEERGRGNFPDRFSARQFPNYSSELNVNALLLGDSALYLCASSRTSGRHTGELFFGEGSRLTVL.

This clone is a singleton in its sample. The chain has TRBV5-1 and TRBJ2-5; D might be TRBD2 (6 bases). This CDR3 has 14 amino acids. V lost 4 bases and J lost 3, with 13 bases in between. CDR1 is SGHRS and CDR2 is YFSETQ in the germline V gene. In DNA form, the CDR3 reads TGCGCCAGCAGCCAGGGAGGAGGGAAAGAGACCCAGTACTTC. Amino acids: CASSQGGGKETQYF.

This clone was seen a handful of times. This chain links TRBV9 with TRBJ1-1; D is ambiguous. Germline values: CDR1 SGDLS, CDR2 YYNGEE. Trimming pared 0 bases from V and 5 bases from J, leaving 8 bases between. The CDR3 sequence is 13 residues long. For the CDR3, the DNA is TGTGCCAGCAGCGTAGCTACGGAAACTGAAGCTTTCTTT. Translated, it gives CASSVATETEAFF.

CDR3 sequence reads: CASSGTQSGPQFF. CDR3 nucleotide sequence: TGTGCCAGCAGCGGTACACAGTCGGGACCCCAGTTCTTC. The genes are TRBV9 and TRBJ2-1; D tentatively reads TRBD1 or TRBD2 (5 bases each). The CDR3 is 13 residues long. The germline gives CDR1 SGDLS, CDR2 YYNGEE. V dropped 3 bases and J dropped 13 bases, with 17 bases sitting between them. The variable domain in full, with the rest retrieved from reference TRBV9 and TRBJ2-1, is DSGVTQTPKHLITATGQRVTLRCSPRSGDLSVYWYQQSLDQGLQFLIQYYNGEERAKGNILERFSAQQFPDLHSELNLSSLELGDSALYFCASSGTQSGPQFFGPGTRLTVL.

This clone has just a few counts. The V call is TRBV6-1, the J call TRBJ1-2; D gene uncertain. The CDR3 length is 16 residues. Germline lookup yields CDR1 MNHNS and CDR2 SASEGT. V was clipped by 2 bases and J by 1 base, with 14 bases between them. The CDR3 reads CASSEWKPTSNYGYTF. As DNA, the CDR3 is TGTGCCAGCAGTGAATGGAAACCGACGAGTAACTATGGCTACACCTTC.

V and J are TRBV6-5 and TRBJ1-2; D not certain. Trimming took 6 bases from V and 8 from J, leaving 13 bases between them. The V gene's germline CDR1 is MNHEY and CDR2 SVGAGI. The CDR3 is 12 amino acids. The CDR3 spells CASSRTGGGYTF. The DNA for the CDR3 is TGTGCCAGCAGCCGGACGGGAGGGGGCTACACCTTC.

This sequence joins TRBV11-2 and TRBJ1-2; D may be TRBD1 (5 bases). CDR3 length: 16 amino acids. V was clipped by 1 base and J by 0 bases, with 12 bases between them. The V gene's germline CDR1 is SGHAT and CDR2 FQNNGV. The CDR3, as DNA: TGTGCCAGCAGCTTAGCGGGGACGACGGCTAACTATGGCTACACCTTC. Encoded protein: CASSLAGTTANYGYTF. The complete variable domain, with remaining parts taken from reference TRBV11-2 and TRBJ1-2, reads EAGVAQSPRYKIIEKRQSVAFWCNPISGHATLYWYQQILGQGPKLLIQFQNNGVVDDSQLPKDRFSAERLKGVDSTLKIQPAKLEDSAVYLCASSLAGTTANYGYTFGSGTRLTVV.

CDR3 sequence reads: CASLAPSSGNTIYF. DNA for the CDR3: TGTGCCAGCCTGGCTCCATCCTCTGGAAACACCATATATTTT. V gene TRBV6-6 combines with J gene TRBJ1-3; D not resolved. Trimming removed 8 bases at V and 0 bases at J, with 11 bases between. Germline-derived CDR1 and CDR2 are MNHNY and SVGAGI (reference sequence). This CDR3 has 14 residues.

This rearrangement joins TRBV19 to TRBJ1-2; 7 bases are a match to TRBD1. Germline-derived CDR1 and CDR2 are LNHDA and SQIVND (reference sequence). Losses at the gene ends were 5 bases for V and 8 bases for J; bases not matched to a gene: 8. The CDR3 runs to 13 residues. CDR3 sequence reads: CASSARDSLGYTF. CDR3 DNA: TGTGCCAGTAGTGCTCGGGACAGCTTGGGCTACACCTTC.

The chain couples TRBV30 to TRBJ2-2, with TRBD2 matching over 7 bases. V was pared by 4 bases and J by 7 bases, with 12 bases of the junction left unmatched. The CDR3 is made up of 15 amino acids. Germline loops: CDR1 GTSNPN, CDR2 SVGIG (reference sequence). As DNA, the CDR3 is TGTGCCTGGACTAAAAGAGGACTAGTCGGCGGGGAGCTGTTTTTT. Protein: CAWTKRGLVGGELFF.

The rearrangement uses TRBV18 and TRBJ1-4; the D gene is possibly TRBD1 (5 bases). V lost 4 bases and J 10 bases, leaving 16 bases between the germline ends. CDR3 length: 14 amino acids. Per the germline V gene, CDR1 is KGHSH and CDR2 is LQKENI. The CDR3 region is CASSLSPEGRKLFF. DNA of the CDR3: TGTGCCAGCTCACTTTCCCCGGAGGGGAGAAAACTGTTTTTT. The full variable domain, completed using reference TRBV18 and TRBJ1-4, is NAGVMQNPRHLVRRRGQEARLRCSPMKGHSHVYWYRQLPEEGLKFMVYLQKENIIDESGMPKERFSAEFPKEGPSILRIQQVVRGDSAAYFCASSLSPEGRKLFFGSGTQLSVL.

The V gene is TRBV28, the J gene TRBJ1-5, with 7 bases lining up with TRBD1. The CDR3 consists of 16 residues. The V segment lost 4 bases and the J segment 3 bases; nucleotides outside the gene matches: 9. The germline gives CDR1 MDHEN, CDR2 SYDVKM. The CDR3 DNA reads TGTGCCAGCAGTTCCCCGGGACAGAGCCTCAATCAGCCCCAGCATTTT. It yields the protein CASSSPGQSLNQPQHF.

The chain couples TRBV5-4 to TRBJ2-1; D call uncertain. V was shortened by 0 bases and J by 0 bases, with 10 bases between the two germline ends. The CDR3 runs to 16 residues. The germline CDR1 and CDR2 sequences are SGHNT and YYREEE (reference sequence). The CDR3 region is CASSLVHSRSYNEQFF. The CDR3 region has the DNA TGTGCCAGCAGCTTGGTACACTCCCGCTCCTACAATGAGCAGTTCTTC.

The chain joins TRBV5-4 to TRBJ1-2; D is unclear. This CDR3 region has 14 residues. Trimming stripped 1 base from V and 8 bases from J, with 15 bases between. Germline CDR1 and CDR2: SGHNT and YYREEE (reference sequence). As DNA, the CDR3 is TGTGCCAGCAGCTTGTGGGCGGCCCGGAGGGGCTACACCTTC. Translation gives CASSLWAARRGYTF.

This sequence joins TRBV7-3 and TRBJ2-1; TRBD2 aligns across 9 bases. Germline CDR1 and CDR2: SGHTA and FQGTGA. The CDR3 has 20 residues. Germline trimming cut 4 bases from V and 2 bases from J; bases unmatched to any gene: 18. Here the CDR3 DNA reads TGTGCCAGCAGCTCAGAAGCGGGAGGCGGTTACGTAAGCACCTACAATGAGCAGTTCTTC. Protein sequence: CASSSEAGGGYVSTYNEQFF. Based on the CDR3 plus reference TRBV7-3 and TRBJ2-1, the full variable domain is GAGVSQTPSNKVTEKGKYVELRCDPISGHTALYWYRQSLGQGPEFLIYFQGTGAADDSGLPNDRFFAVRPEGSVSTLKIQRTERGDSAVYLCASSSEAGGGYVSTYNEQFFGPGTRLTVL.

The J gene is TRBJ1-1, the V gene TRBV10-1; no reliable D call. This CDR3 region has 13 residues. The germline V gene has CDR1 WNHNN and CDR2 SYGVQD (reference sequence). V was trimmed by 6 bases and J by 0 bases, leaving 8 bases between them. CDR3 sequence reads: CASSVTVNTEAFF. DNA for the CDR3: TGCGCCAGCAGCGTTACAGTGAACACTGAAGCTTTCTTT.

CDR3 amino acids: CASSLLRQRSSYNEQFF. The CDR3 nucleotides are TGTGCCAGCAGTTTATTGAGACAACGTTCCTCCTACAATGAGCAGTTCTTC. The chain links TRBV28 to TRBJ2-1, with D unclear. The CDR3 totals 17 residues. Trimming shortened V by 1 base and J by 0 bases, and 13 bases separated the two germline ends. Germline V lookup: CDR1 MDHEN, CDR2 SYDVKM.